Listed here is a single TCR beta chain. Its antigen is not identified. Via CD45RO/CCR7/CD25/CD127/CD95/CD27, cells of the CD4+ naive, central memory, regulatory and stem cell-like memory subsets were sorted. The CDR3 has 16 amino acids. Germline-derived CDR1 and CDR2 are SGHRS and YFSETQ. The germline V and J ends were trimmed by 6 bases and 2 bases, with 20 bases remaining between them. This entry belongs to a study of beta chain features in type 1 diabetes. Findings and caveats of the study: For type 1 diabetes patients, VDJ junctions showed fewer insertions and more deletions. In all four CD4+ subsets, TCRB CDR3 length was significantly, moderately reduced in type 1 diabetes. Naive, central memory and Treg TCRB repertoires seemed to resemble each other more closely in patients than they did in healthy donors. Researchers caution that PCR might favor shorter templates, equally among patients and controls.

Investigators reverse transcribed all isolated RNA, so they sequenced expressed TCRB transcripts. TCRdb's copy holds only in-frame clones and misses some; the assay was immunoSEQ multiplex PCR. This sample carries about 270,000 clones, more than 13% of them seen once, and the ten largest clones take 0.017%. V usage is TRBV5-1 and J usage is TRBJ1-1; a weak D match, TRBD1 (6 bases). The sequence derives from a man between 25 and 39 years old with type 1 diabetes. Material: naive CD4+ T cells from blood. CDR3 in amino acids: CASTRRSSGVNTEAFF. As DNA, the CDR3 is TGCGCCAGCACTCGCCGTTCCTCAGGGGTAAACACTGAAGCTTTCTTT.